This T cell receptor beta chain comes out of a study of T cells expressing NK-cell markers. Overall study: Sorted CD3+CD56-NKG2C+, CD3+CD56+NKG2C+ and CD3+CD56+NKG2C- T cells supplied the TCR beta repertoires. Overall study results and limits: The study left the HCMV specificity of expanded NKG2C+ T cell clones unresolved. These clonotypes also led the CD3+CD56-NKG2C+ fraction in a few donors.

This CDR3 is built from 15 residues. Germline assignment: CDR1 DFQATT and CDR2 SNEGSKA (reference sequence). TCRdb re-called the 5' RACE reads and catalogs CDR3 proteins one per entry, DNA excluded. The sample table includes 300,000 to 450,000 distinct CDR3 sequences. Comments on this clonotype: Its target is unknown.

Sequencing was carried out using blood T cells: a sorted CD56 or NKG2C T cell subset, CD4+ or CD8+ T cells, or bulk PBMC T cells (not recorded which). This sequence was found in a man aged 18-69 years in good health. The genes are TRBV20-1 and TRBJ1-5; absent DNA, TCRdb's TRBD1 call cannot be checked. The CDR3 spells CSAGTGVDSRQPQHF.